This T cell receptor beta chain is from a study of blood T cell repertoires in COVID-19. Study background: Acute and convalescent COVID-19 samples came from the United States, Italy and Spain. T cells, B-cell-depleted T cells, or PBMCs provided the cDNA or gDNA that served as material.

This CDR3 region has 18 residues. Looked up from germline, CDR1 is KGHSH and CDR2 is LQKENI. V dropped 2 bases and J dropped 7 bases, with 21 bases sitting between them. Assay used: immunoSEQ multiplex PCR; TCRdb lists only in-frame clones, some missing. Counted here are fewer than 150,000 clones, roughly 71% occurring once; the ten biggest clones make up around 18%. Sequenced sample: peripheral blood. This chain links TRBV18 with TRBJ1-6; maybe TRBD1 (6 bases). This TCR came from a man older than 75 with acute or convalescent COVID-19. The CDR3 region has the DNA TGTGCCAGCTCACCATCGGGAACAGGGACATTACGCAATTCACCCCTCCACTTT. Translated, it gives CASSPSGTGTLRNSPLHF.